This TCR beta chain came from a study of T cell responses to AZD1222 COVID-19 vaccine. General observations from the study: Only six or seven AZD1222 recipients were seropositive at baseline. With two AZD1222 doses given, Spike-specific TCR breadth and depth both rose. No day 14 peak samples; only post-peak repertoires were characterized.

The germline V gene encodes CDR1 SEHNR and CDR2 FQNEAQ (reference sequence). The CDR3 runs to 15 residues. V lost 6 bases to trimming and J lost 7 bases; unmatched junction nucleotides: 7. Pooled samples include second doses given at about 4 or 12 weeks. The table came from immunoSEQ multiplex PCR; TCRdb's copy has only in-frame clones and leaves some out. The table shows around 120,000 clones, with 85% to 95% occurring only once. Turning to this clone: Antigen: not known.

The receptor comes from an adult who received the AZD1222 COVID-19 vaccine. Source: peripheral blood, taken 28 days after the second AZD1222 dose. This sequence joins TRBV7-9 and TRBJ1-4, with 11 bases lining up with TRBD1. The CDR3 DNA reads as TGTGCCAGCAGTACACCCGGGACAGGGGGTGAAAAACTGTTTTTT. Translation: CASSTPGTGGEKLFF.